This TCR beta chain appears in the sequencing data of a study of T cell repertoires in cytomegalovirus infection. This CDR3 has 13 amino acids. Per germline, CDR1 WNHNN and CDR2 SYGVQD (reference sequence). V was pared by 3 bases and J by 7 bases, with 10 bases between. As regards this clonotype: The antigen remains unidentified.

TCRdb reprocessed the reads via MiXCR and lists one record per CDR3 protein. The sample includes about 920,000 distinct CDR3 sequences, 30% to 40% of them seen just once. This receptor was obtained from a human donor in good health (CMV status not recorded). Some clones in this sample may be carry-over from other donors' samples. This chain connects TRBV10-1 to TRBJ2-1; D is possibly TRBD1 or TRBD2 (5 bases each). Specimen: cultured CD8+ T cells from PBMCs, collected from culture after CMV antigen stimulation. The CDR3 DNA follows: TGCGCCAGCAGTGATCGGGACCTGAATGAGCAGTTCTTC. Translation: CASSDRDLNEQFF.